This paragraph covers one T cell receptor beta chain sequence. This sample was taken from a study of cytomegalovirus exposure and HLA in healthy donors. It was healthy bone marrow donors who served as donors. With 60 Vbeta and 13 Jbeta primers, the PCR was carried out. Sequencing was performed with immunoSEQ multiplex PCR; in TCRdb, only in-frame clones are kept and a portion is missing. The sample lists approximately 100,000 clones, about 80% occurring once. This CDR3 region has 16 residues. The V and J ends lost 3 bases and 5 bases, in that order; junction bases with no gene match: 8. CDR1 LGHNA and CDR2 YNFKEQ come from the germline V gene.

The sequence derives from a female donor in good health and CMV-seropositive. The chain links TRBV4-2 to TRBJ1-1; 11 bases are shared with TRBD1. Material for sequencing was PBMCs. CDR3 amino acids: CASSQPWTGGMTEAFF. CDR3 bases: TGTGCCAGCAGCCAGCCCTGGACAGGGGGCATGACTGAAGCTTTCTTT.